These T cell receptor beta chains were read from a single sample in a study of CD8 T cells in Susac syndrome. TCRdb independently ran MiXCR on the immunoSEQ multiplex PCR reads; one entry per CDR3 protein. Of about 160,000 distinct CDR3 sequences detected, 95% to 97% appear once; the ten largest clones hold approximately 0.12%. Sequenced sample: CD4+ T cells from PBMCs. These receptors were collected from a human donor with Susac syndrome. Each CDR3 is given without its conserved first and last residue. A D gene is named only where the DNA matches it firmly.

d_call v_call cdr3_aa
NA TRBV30 ALGRGNTEAF
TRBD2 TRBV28 ASTLGGTQETQY
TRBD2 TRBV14 ASSQFGTSGSSYNEQF
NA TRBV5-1 ASSLAAGVINEQF
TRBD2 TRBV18 ASSPPRLAGFYNEQF
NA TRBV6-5 ASSYRPRETQY
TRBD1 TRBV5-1 ASSFGTEWTGELF
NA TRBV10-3 SSRELQGQPQH
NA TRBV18 ASSVAGRYEQY
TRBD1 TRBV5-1 ASSSEGTGAKNIQY